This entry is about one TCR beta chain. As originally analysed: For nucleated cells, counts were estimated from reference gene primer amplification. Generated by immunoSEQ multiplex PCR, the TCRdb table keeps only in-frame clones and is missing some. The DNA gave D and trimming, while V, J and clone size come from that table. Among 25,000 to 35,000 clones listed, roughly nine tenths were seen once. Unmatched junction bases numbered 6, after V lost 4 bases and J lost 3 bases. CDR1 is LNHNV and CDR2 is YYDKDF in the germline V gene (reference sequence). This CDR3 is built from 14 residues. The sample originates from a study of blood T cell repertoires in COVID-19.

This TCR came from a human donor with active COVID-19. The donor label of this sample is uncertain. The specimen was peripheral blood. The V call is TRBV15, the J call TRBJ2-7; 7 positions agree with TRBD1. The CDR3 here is CATSIGTEDYEQYF. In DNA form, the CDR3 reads TGTGCCACCAGCATCGGGACAGAGGACTACGAGCAGTACTTC.